The 8 T cell receptor beta chains below all came from one sample that was sequenced in a study of molecular identifiers for immune sequencing clone quantification. Each CDR3 protein is one row after TCRdb ran MiXCR on the PCR reads. The data contain about half a million distinct CDR3 sequences, about 25% of them singletons. The specimen was naive CD8+ T cells from blood, with Jurkat cell RNA spiked in. Subset meaning: FACS-sorted CD8+CD4-CCR7+CD45RA+ naive T cells. These receptors originate from a human donor in good health. Some libraries in this study had Jurkat cell RNA spiked in.

The V and J genes are TRBV27 and TRBJ1-1, with TRBD1 matching over 8 bases. This CDR3 has 15 residues. Germline V CDR1 and CDR2: MNHEY, SMNVEV (reference sequence). Trimming at V came to 0 bases and at J to 5 bases, leaving 5 bases not matched to a gene. In nucleotides, the CDR3 is TGTGCCAGCAGTTTATCCGGACAGGGTTATACTGAAGCTTTCTTT. Encoded protein: CASSLSGQGYTEAFF.

This clonotype appeared a few times. The rearrangement uses TRBV14 and TRBJ2-7; D remains ambiguous. The V end lost 4 bases, the J end lost 5 bases, and 12 bases lay between the germline ends. Per the germline V gene, CDR1 is SGHDN and CDR2 is FVKESK. CDR3 size: 13 residues. The CDR3 DNA follows: TGTGCCAGCAGCCGGAAAAGGGTAGACGAGCAGTACTTC. This encodes CASSRKRVDEQYF. The full variable domain, with the rest looked up from reference TRBV14 and TRBJ2-7, is EAGVTQFPSHSVIEKGQTVTLRCDPISGHDNLYWYRRVMGKEIKFLLHFVKESKQDESGMPNNRFLAERTGGTYSTLKVQPAELEDSGVYFCASSRKRVDEQYFGPGTRLTVT.

As regards this clonotype: A much larger clone is a single base away; this may be a read error. The chain employs TRBV7-6 and TRBJ2-3; 8 nucleotides match TRBD2. V was clipped by 0 bases and J by 5 bases; unmatched bases: 16. Germline V gene data show CDR1 as SGHVS and CDR2 as FNYEAQ. The CDR3 is 19 residues long. The CDR3 DNA follows: TGTGCCAGCAGCTTAGCGCGGGTTAAGGGACTAGGAAACATAGATACGCAGTATTTT. It translates to CASSLARVKGLGNIDTQYF.

The V call is TRBV4-3, the J call TRBJ2-1; 8 bases are a match to TRBD1. The V segment lost 0 bases and the J segment 7 bases; nucleotides outside the gene matches: 8. The CDR3 runs to 16 residues. Germline CDR1 LGHNA, CDR2 YSLEER. In nucleotides, the CDR3 is TGCGCCAGCAGCCAAGATGGATTCCAGGGGGCGAATGAGCAGTTCTTC. This gives the protein CASSQDGFQGANEQFF.

This clonotype occurred many times. The chain carries TRBV9 and TRBJ1-3; D unclear. Per the germline V gene, CDR1 is SGDLS and CDR2 is YYNGEE. CDR3 length: 15 residues. The germline V and J ends were trimmed by 1 base and 0 bases, with 8 bases remaining between them. This CDR3 reads CASSVTDDSGNTIYF. CDR3 DNA sequence: TGTGCCAGCAGCGTAACTGACGACTCTGGAAACACCATATATTTT.

This chain connects TRBV12-3 or TRBV12-4 to TRBJ1-3; 7 nucleotides match TRBD1. The CDR3 covers 15 residues. Germline trimming cut 3 bases from V and 0 bases from J; bases unmatched to any gene: 2. CDR3 sequence: CASSLTGYSGNTIYF. CDR3 nucleotide sequence: TGTGCCAGCAGTTTGACAGGGTACTCTGGAAACACCATATATTTT.

This chain uses TRBV7-9 with TRBJ2-7; D might be TRBD1 (5 bases). Trimming took 1 base from V and 0 from J, leaving 16 bases between them. Germline CDR1 is SEHNR and CDR2 is FQNEAQ (reference sequence). There are 17 residues in the CDR3. The CDR3 here is CASSLDSGWTLSYEQYF. The CDR3 DNA reads TGTGCCAGCAGCTTAGACTCAGGGTGGACCCTCTCCTACGAGCAGTACTTC.

This clonotype was seen a few times. This rearrangement joins TRBV19 to TRBJ1-3; D gene ambiguous. The CDR3 has 16 amino acids. Germline V gene sequence: CDR1 LNHDA, CDR2 SQIVND (reference sequence). The V end was cut by 3 bases, the J end by 0 bases, with 12 bases between. The CDR3 DNA follows: TGTGCCAGTAGTATCGGGTTTGCAGCCTCTGGAAACACCATATATTTT. Its translation: CASSIGFAASGNTIYF.